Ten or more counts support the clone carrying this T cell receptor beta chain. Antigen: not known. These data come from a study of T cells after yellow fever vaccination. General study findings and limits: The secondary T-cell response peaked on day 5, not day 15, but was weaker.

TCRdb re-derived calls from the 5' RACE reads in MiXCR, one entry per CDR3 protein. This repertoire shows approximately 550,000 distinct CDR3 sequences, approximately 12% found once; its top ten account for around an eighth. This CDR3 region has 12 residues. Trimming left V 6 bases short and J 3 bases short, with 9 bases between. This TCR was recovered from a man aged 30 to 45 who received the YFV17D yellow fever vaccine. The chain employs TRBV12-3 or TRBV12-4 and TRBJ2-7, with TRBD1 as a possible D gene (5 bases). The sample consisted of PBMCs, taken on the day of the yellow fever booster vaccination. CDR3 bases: TGTGCCAGCAGCTTCGACAGCTACGAGCAGTACTTC. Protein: CASSFDSYEQYF.